This passage covers 27 T cell receptor beta chains from one sample sequenced in a study of shared clonotypes between healthy human individuals. Naive CD8 isolation took CD45RO-negative cells positively selected for CCR7 and excluded terminally differentiated effector memory CD45RA+ cells. Libraries were prepared by immunoSEQ multiplex PCR; TCRdb keeps only in-frame clonotypes and omits some of them. The table includes some 1,900,000 clones, approximately 95% detected once. Sequenced material: naive CD8+ T cells sorted from blood. The receptors were gathered from a man aged 18 to 29 in good health.

V is TRBV30 and J is TRBJ1-1, with TRBD1 identical over 7 bases. CDR1 and CDR2 (germline): GTSNPN, SVGIG (reference sequence). The trim removed 1 base at V and 2 bases at J, leaving 4 bases unmatched. CDR3 length equals 14 residues. CDR3 protein: CAWSEDRVNTEAFF. CDR3 coding DNA: TGTGCCTGGAGTGAAGACAGGGTAAACACTGAAGCTTTCTTT.

This rearrangement joins TRBV25-1 to TRBJ2-7; D is unclear. Germline V CDR1 and CDR2: MGHDK, SYGVNS. This CDR3 region has 12 residues. Trimming pared 1 base from V and 5 bases from J, leaving 6 bases between. CDR3 sequence reads: CASSEWGNEQYF. CDR3 bases: TGTGCCAGCAGTGAATGGGGAAACGAGCAGTACTTC.

Regarding this clone: At one end, the junction sequence differs from germline, possibly due to a read error. The chain joins TRBV7-7 to TRBJ1-2; no clear D. Per germline, CDR1 SSHAT and CDR2 FNYEAQ (reference sequence). This CDR3 is built from 14 residues. In nucleotides, the CDR3 is TGTGCTAGCAGCTTAGGTAGGGCCTTATATGGCTACACCTTC. The encoded protein is CASSLGRALYGYTF.

This chain joins TRBV25-1 and TRBJ2-1; D remains unclear. V lost 3 bases and J 6 bases, leaving 15 bases between the germline ends. CDR1 and CDR2 (germline): MGHDK, SYGVNS. CDR3 length equals 15 residues. The CDR3 sequence: CASSDPRTTPNEQFF. The CDR3 coding sequence is TGTGCCAGCAGTGACCCCCGGACCACCCCCAATGAGCAGTTCTTC.

On this clone: The sample contains more than one DNA sequence encoding this CDR3. The chain links TRBV7-9 to TRBJ2-7, with 8 nucleotides matching TRBD1. V was pared by 4 bases and J by 0 bases, with 2 bases of the junction left unmatched. The CDR3 extends over 14 amino acids. Germline loops: CDR1 SEHNR, CDR2 FQNEAQ (reference sequence). The CDR3 loop reads CASSSTGDSYEQYF. CDR3 nucleotides: TGTGCCAGCAGCTCGACAGGGGACTCCTACGAGCAGTACTTC.

The V and J genes are TRBV7-9 and TRBJ2-1; unclear D gene. Trimming left V 1 base short and J 0 bases short, with 7 bases between. The CDR3 covers 15 residues. Germline V gene data show CDR1 as SEHNR and CDR2 as FQNEAQ (reference sequence). CDR3: CASSLVSGSYNEQFF. The CDR3 nucleotides are TGTGCCAGCAGCTTAGTATCCGGCTCCTACAATGAGCAGTTCTTC.

The chain is built from TRBV5-1 and TRBJ1-3, with TRBD1 matching 8 bases. Germline lookup yields CDR1 SGHRS and CDR2 YFSETQ. The CDR3 runs to 18 residues. Losses at the gene ends were 4 bases for V and 3 bases for J; bases not matched to a gene: 15. CDR3 nucleotides: TGCGCCAGCAGCCCCGAGGGGGGGACAGGACTAGTTGGAAACACCATATATTTT. The encoded protein is CASSPEGGTGLVGNTIYF.

As regards this clone: Other DNA sequences from this sample encode an identical CDR3 as well. The chain uses TRBV9 and TRBJ2-7, with 8 nucleotides matching TRBD1. Germline V gene sequence: CDR1 SGDLS, CDR2 YYNGEE. V trimming: 0 bases; J trimming: 4 bases; junction bases outside the gene matches: 3. This CDR3 is 14 amino acids long. CDR3 nucleotides: TGTGCCAGCAGCGTAGCCGGACAGGGATACGAGCAGTACTTC. This codes for CASSVAGQGYEQYF.

The genes are TRBV10-3 and TRBJ2-2, with 8 bases identical to TRBD1. This CDR3 comprises 15 residues. With 5 bases clipped from V and 5 bases from J, the junction kept 7 bases outside the gene matches. CDR1 ENHRY and CDR2 SYGVKD come from the germline V gene. The CDR3 DNA follows: TGTGCCATCAGTTTATCAGGGGGCAGGACCGGGGAGCTGTTTTTT. This encodes CAISLSGGRTGELFF.

The rearrangement joins TRBV7-3 to TRBJ2-4; unclear D gene. Trimming took off 5 bases at V and 0 bases at J, with 11 bases between the two ends. The CDR3 sequence is 15 residues long. Looked up from germline, CDR1 is SGHTA and CDR2 is FQGTGA. CDR3 in amino acids: CASSAFPGAKNIQYF. The CDR3 DNA reads as TGTGCCAGCAGCGCTTTCCCGGGAGCCAAAAACATTCAGTACTTC.

This clone was seen a single time. This rearrangement joins TRBV7-9 to TRBJ1-1, with a weak D call TRBD1 (6 bases). V lost 1 base and J lost 0, with 18 bases in between. Germline CDR1 is SEHNR and CDR2 is FQNEAQ (reference sequence). The CDR3 totals 18 residues. The CDR3 coding sequence is TGTGCCAGCAGCTTAGTAAAGGGGCTTGGGGGGCTGAACACTGAAGCTTTCTTT. Translated: CASSLVKGLGGLNTEAFF.

The CDR3 nucleotides are TGTGCCAGCAGTTTACAGGGGTTACACGAGCAGTACTTC. Translating gives CASSLQGLHEQYF. V gene TRBV28 combines with J gene TRBJ2-7, with D perhaps matching TRBD1 (6 bases). V lost 2 bases and J lost 5, with 10 bases in between. Looked up from germline, CDR1 is MDHEN and CDR2 is SYDVKM. There are 13 residues in the CDR3.

The count of this clone is one. CDR3 amino acids: CASSPSGPYLNEQFF. The CDR3 DNA sequence: TGTGCCAGCAGCCCCTCCGGACCTTATCTCAATGAGCAGTTCTTC. The chain joins TRBV5-6 to TRBJ2-1; D is unresolved. This CDR3 comprises 15 residues. Germline CDR1 SGHDT, CDR2 YYEEEE. With 4 bases removed from V and 6 bases from J, the gap between germline ends came to 17 bases.

The V gene is TRBV7-6, the J gene TRBJ2-1; D call uncertain. Deletions cut 2 bases from V and 2 bases from J, with 7 bases between. Germline CDR1 SGHVS, CDR2 FNYEAQ. This CDR3 spans 14 amino acids. For the CDR3, the DNA is TGTGCCAGCAGCTTAATGGGCCCCTACAATGAGCAGTTCTTC. This codes for CASSLMGPYNEQFF.

The CDR3 sequence: CSVVGSGGEQYF. The CDR3 bases are TGCAGCGTTGTTGGATCCGGGGGCGAGCAGTACTTC. The chain employs TRBV29-1 and TRBJ2-7, with D maybe TRBD2 (6 bases). V was trimmed by 4 bases and J by 6 bases, leaving 13 bases between them. The CDR3 covers 12 residues. The germline CDR1 and CDR2 sequences are SQVTM and ANQGSEA.

As for this clone: The sample has other DNA sequences that encode this CDR3 too. The gene calls are TRBV4-1 and TRBJ2-7, with a weak D call TRBD1 (5 bases). Germline V gene data show CDR1 as MGHRA and CDR2 as YSYEKL. The CDR3 covers 14 residues. The ends were cut back, 4 bases at V and 0 bases at J, with 10 bases in the middle. The CDR3 sequence: CASSPDRLSYEQYF. As DNA, the CDR3 is TGCGCCAGCAGCCCCGACAGACTCTCCTACGAGCAGTACTTC.

V and J are TRBV5-4 and TRBJ2-1, with 8 positions matching TRBD2. Germline CDR1 is SGHNT and CDR2 is YYREEE (reference sequence). The length of the CDR3 is 16 residues. V was pared by 4 bases and J by 5 bases, with 11 bases of the junction left unmatched. CDR3 residues: CASSRAGESFDNEQFF. For the CDR3, the DNA is TGTGCCAGCAGCCGAGCGGGAGAAAGCTTCGACAATGAGCAGTTCTTC.

The chain recombines TRBV7-9 with TRBJ2-3, with TRBD2 matching over 9 bases. J lost 4 bases, V lost 5 bases, and 10 bases had no gene match. Germline V gene lookup returns CDR1 SEHNR and CDR2 FQNEAQ (reference sequence). The CDR3 covers 16 residues. As DNA, the CDR3 is TGTGCCAGCAGCACCCGTAGCGGGAGTGACGCAGATACGCAGTATTTT. This sequence encodes CASSTRSGSDADTQYF.

This rearrangement joins TRBV28 to TRBJ2-3, with 12 positions matching TRBD2. Germline lookup yields CDR1 MDHEN and CDR2 SYDVKM. V shed 6 bases and J 6 bases; nucleotides not matched to a gene: 10. The CDR3 loop spans 16 amino acids. This CDR3 reads CASSLLAGGPGDTQYF. For the CDR3, the DNA is TGTGCCAGCAGCCTTCTAGCGGGGGGGCCCGGCGATACGCAGTATTTT.

This clone came up once. This chain uses TRBV6-6 with TRBJ1-1, with a weak D call TRBD1 (5 bases). The germline V gene has CDR1 MNHNY and CDR2 SVGAGI (reference sequence). V lost 7 bases, J lost 4 bases, and 16 bases lay in between. The CDR3 runs to 14 residues. The CDR3 DNA reads TGTGCCAGCACAGGGACCCTCAAGGGCACTGAAGCTTTCTTT. Its translation: CASTGTLKGTEAFF.

V usage is TRBV7-8 and J usage is TRBJ1-4; D possibly corresponds to TRBD1 (5 bases). The V and J ends lost 2 bases and 6 bases respectively, with 19 bases between them. Germline lookup yields CDR1 SGHVS and CDR2 FQNEAQ. This CDR3 contains 17 residues. This CDR3 is CASSLNLVGGMDEKLFF. Written as DNA, the CDR3 is TGTGCCAGCAGCTTAAATTTAGTTGGGGGGATGGATGAAAAACTGTTTTTT.

The J gene is TRBJ2-1, the V gene TRBV4-1, with a tentative D call TRBD2 (5 bases). CDR3 length: 15 residues. Germline-derived CDR1 and CDR2 are MGHRA and YSYEKL. Trimming pared 1 base from V and 6 bases from J, leaving 13 bases between. CDR3 DNA sequence: TGCGCCAGCAGCCAAGCCATAGCGTCGGGCAATGAGCAGTTCTTC. It encodes CASSQAIASGNEQFF.

The chain is built from TRBV7-9 and TRBJ2-7, with a tentative D call TRBD1 (6 bases). The germline V gene has CDR1 SEHNR and CDR2 FQNEAQ (reference sequence). CDR3 length: 15 residues. V was trimmed by 5 bases and J by 2 bases, leaving 16 bases between them. CDR3 loop: CASSPGTPYPYEQYF. In DNA, the CDR3 is TGTGCCAGCAGCCCCGGGACACCCTACCCCTACGAGCAGTACTTC.

The CDR3 loop is CASSEYGQGAYYEQYF. CDR3 nucleotides: TGTGCCAGCAGTGAATACGGGCAGGGGGCGTACTACGAGCAGTACTTC. This rearrangement joins TRBV6-1 to TRBJ2-7, with 8 bases matching TRBD1. Germline V lookup: CDR1 MNHNS, CDR2 SASEGT. This CDR3 contains 16 residues. Trimming at V came to 2 bases and at J to 3 bases, leaving 9 bases not matched to a gene.

This chain joins TRBV19 and TRBJ1-1; unclear D gene. The CDR3 is 12 residues long. The germline V gene has CDR1 LNHDA and CDR2 SQIVND (reference sequence). Trimming left V 10 bases short and J 1 base short, with 10 bases between. The CDR3 sequence is CATRLGNTEAFF. In DNA form, the CDR3 reads TGTGCCACTAGATTGGGGAACACTGAAGCTTTCTTT.

The V call is TRBV10-2, the J call TRBJ1-6; 10 nucleotides line up with TRBD1. The V segment lost 6 bases and the J segment 6 bases; nucleotides outside the gene matches: 5. The CDR3 contains 15 residues. Per germline, CDR1 WSHSY and CDR2 SAAADI. The CDR3 DNA reads TGCGCCAGCAGGGTAGACAGGGGGCTTAATTCACCCCTCCACTTT. This gives the protein CASRVDRGLNSPLHF.

The gene calls are TRBV5-6 and TRBJ2-7, with 15 bases that match TRBD2. Germline V CDR1 and CDR2: SGHDT, YYEEEE. CDR3 size: 17 residues. The J segment lost 1 base and the V segment lost 5 bases, leaving 7 bases of the junction unmatched. CDR3 sequence (DNA): TGTGCCAGCAGTTATGGACTAGCGGGGGGGCCTTCCTACGAGCAGTACTTC. Translating it yields CASSYGLAGGPSYEQYF.